This T cell receptor beta chain was captured in a study of blood T cell repertoires in COVID-19. Study overall: Acute and convalescent COVID-19 specimens originated in the United States, Italy and Spain.

In the study's own analysis: Reference gene primer amplification gave nucleated cell count estimates. Assay: immunoSEQ multiplex PCR; the TCRdb copy retains only in-frame clones and omits some. The DNA gave D and trimming, while V, J and clone size come from that table. The data contain 200,000 to 250,000 clones, around nine tenths of them singletons. V shed 0 bases and J shed 6 bases, with 15 bases lying between them. The CDR3 length is 16 residues. Germline CDR1 KGHSH, CDR2 LQKENI. The TCR was taken from a man in his 60s with acute or convalescent COVID-19. Sequenced material: peripheral blood. V and J are TRBV18 and TRBJ1-5; maybe TRBD1 (5 bases). DNA for the CDR3: TGTGCCAGCTCACCACCACAGGCGGGGATGAGTCAGCCCCAGCATTTT. Its protein is CASSPPQAGMSQPQHF.